These T cell receptor beta chains were read from a single sample in a study of blood T cell repertoires in COVID-19. The assay was immunoSEQ multiplex PCR, and TCRdb's table has in-frame clones only and misses some. Of roughly 120,000 clones listed, roughly nine tenths are singletons. The sequenced material came from peripheral blood. The receptors come from a man in his forties or fifties with active COVID-19. CDR3s include the opening cysteine and the closing phenylalanine or tryptophan. The D gene is left open where the match is weak. Clone size, where shown, is once, few, many, or a class for clones that have expanded.

J: TRBJ1-4; size: few; V: TRBV5-1; length: 15; D: .; DNA: TGCGCCAGCAGCTTGGGCGGCGCGGCTAATGAAAAACTGTTTTTT; CDR3: CASSLGGAANEKLFF
J: TRBJ2-1; size: once; V: TRBV7-3; length: 15; D: .; DNA: TGTGCCAGCAGCTTAAATCCCAGTTTCTACAATGAGCAGTTCTTC; CDR3: CASSLNPSFYNEQFF
J: TRBJ1-1; size: .; V: TRBV30; length: 14; D: .; DNA: TGTGCCTGGAGTTTTAATAACTTGAACACTGAAGCTTTCTTT; CDR3: CAWSFNNLNTEAFF
J: TRBJ2-3; size: .; V: TRBV5-5; length: 13; D: .; DNA: TGTGCCCCCCTGGTCGGGATTACAGATACGCAGTATTTT; CDR3: CAPLVGITDTQYF
J: TRBJ2-3; size: .; V: TRBV5-1; length: 14; D: .; DNA: TGCGCCAGCAGCTCCCGCGGGAGCACAGATACGCAGTATTTT; CDR3: CASSSRGSTDTQYF
J: TRBJ1-2; size: .; V: TRBV5-1; length: 12; D: .; DNA: TGCGCCAGCAGTGAAGGGGGTCATGGCTACACCTTC; CDR3: CASSEGGHGYTF
J: TRBJ1-5; size: .; V: TRBV24-1; length: 15; D: TRBD1; DNA: TGTGCCACCAGTGATTCAGGGGGATCCAATCAGCCCCAGCATTTT; CDR3: CATSDSGGSNQPQHF
J: TRBJ2-1; size: .; V: TRBV19; length: 17; D: .; DNA: TGTGCCAGTAGTACCGGTGGAGGCGGGGTGGGCGTTGGGGAGCAGTTCTTC; CDR3: CASSTGGGGVGVGEQFF
J: TRBJ2-2; size: .; V: TRBV11-2; length: 15; D: .; DNA: TGTGCCAGCAGCCCTTTCACTGGGAGCACCGGGGAGCTGTTTTTT; CDR3: CASSPFTGSTGELFF
J: TRBJ1-5; size: .; V: TRBV4-1; length: 14; D: .; DNA: TGCGCCAGCAGCCAAACAGGGCTTGGTCGGCCCCAGCATTTT; CDR3: CASSQTGLGRPQHF
J: TRBJ1-4; size: .; V: TRBV29-1; length: 14; D: .; DNA: TGCAGCGTTGAAGATACGGGGAGAGGTGAAAAACTGTTTTTT; CDR3: CSVEDTGRGEKLFF
J: TRBJ1-2; size: .; V: TRBV6-5; length: 11; D: .; DNA: TGTGCCAGCAGCCACAGGGACGGCTACACCTTC; CDR3: CASSHRDGYTF
J: TRBJ1-3; size: .; V: TRBV25-1; length: 16; D: .; DNA: TGTGCCAGCAGTGACTCAGCGCGGCGGTCTGGAAACACCATATATTTT; CDR3: CASSDSARRSGNTIYF
J: TRBJ2-4; size: .; V: TRBV11-2; length: 18; D: .; DNA: TGTGCCAGCAGCTTAGTGAAGGGGAAGGTGATGGCCAAAAACATTCAGTACTTC; CDR3: CASSLVKGKVMAKNIQYF
J: TRBJ2-3; size: .; V: TRBV5-1; length: 18; D: TRBD2; DNA: TGCGCCAGCCAACGAACCCCGGGACTAGCGGGGGGTACAGATACGCAGTATTTT; CDR3: CASQRTPGLAGGTDTQYF
J: TRBJ2-2; size: .; V: TRBV19; length: 15; D: .; DNA: TGTGCCAGTAGTATAGTTAACAGGAACACCGGGGAGCTGTTTTTT; CDR3: CASSIVNRNTGELFF
J: TRBJ2-5; size: .; V: TRBV19; length: 14; D: TRBD1; DNA: TGTGCCAGTAGTATAGGGCAGGGGGTGAAGACCCAGTACTTC; CDR3: CASSIGQGVKTQYF
J: TRBJ2-1; size: .; V: TRBV19; length: 15; D: .; DNA: TGTGCCAGTAGTATAACGGGAGTCTGGGACAATGAGCAGTTCTTC; CDR3: CASSITGVWDNEQFF
J: TRBJ2-3; size: .; V: TRBV7-9; length: 16; D: TRBD2; DNA: TGTGCCAGCAGCCTCCAAGCGGGGGGTTTGACAGATACGCAGTATTTT; CDR3: CASSLQAGGLTDTQYF
J: TRBJ1-1; size: .; V: TRBV2; length: 14; D: .; DNA: TGTGCCAGCACTTTGGGAGGGGGGGGCACTGAAGCTTTCTTT; CDR3: CASTLGGGGTEAFF